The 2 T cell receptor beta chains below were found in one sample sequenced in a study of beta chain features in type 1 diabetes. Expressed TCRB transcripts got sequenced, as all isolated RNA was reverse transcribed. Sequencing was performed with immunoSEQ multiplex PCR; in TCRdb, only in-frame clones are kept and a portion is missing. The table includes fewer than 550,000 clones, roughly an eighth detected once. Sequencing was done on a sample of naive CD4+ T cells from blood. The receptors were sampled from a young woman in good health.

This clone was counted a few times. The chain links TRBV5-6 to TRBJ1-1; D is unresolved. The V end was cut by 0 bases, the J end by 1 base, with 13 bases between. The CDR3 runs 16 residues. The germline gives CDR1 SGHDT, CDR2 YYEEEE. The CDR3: CASSLAAFVKNTEAFF. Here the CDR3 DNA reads TGTGCCAGCAGCTTGGCTGCATTCGTAAAGAACACTGAAGCTTTCTTT. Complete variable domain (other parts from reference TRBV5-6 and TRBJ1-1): DAGVTQSPTHLIKTRGQQVTLRCSPKSGHDTVSWYQQALGQGPQFIFQYYEEEERQRGNFPDRFSGHQFPNYSSELNVNALLLGDSALYLCASSLAAFVKNTEAFFGQGTRLTVV.

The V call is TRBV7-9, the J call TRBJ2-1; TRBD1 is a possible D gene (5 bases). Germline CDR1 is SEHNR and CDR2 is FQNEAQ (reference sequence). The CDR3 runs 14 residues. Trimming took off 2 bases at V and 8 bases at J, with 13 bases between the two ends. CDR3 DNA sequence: TGTGCCAGCAGCTTATTCGGTGGGGCAGATGAGCAGTTCTTC. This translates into CASSLFGGADEQFF.